What follows are 3 T cell receptor beta chains derived from one specimen sequenced in a study of T cells in Graves' hyperthyroidism and ophthalmopathy. Researchers amplified the TCR beta CDR3 regions from RNA transcripts. Researchers ran a first-round RT-PCR on the TCR CDR3 using the HTBI primer set. TCRdb reprocessed the multiplex PCR reads with MiXCR, giving one entry per CDR3 protein. In the table there are 300,000 to 400,000 distinct CDR3 sequences, about 15% of which are singletons. The material sequenced was blood. The receptors were sampled from a woman aged 25 to 39 with Graves' ophthalmopathy.

This clonotype was seen many times. This chain connects TRBV11-1 to TRBJ2-7; 7 nucleotides line up with TRBD1. The CDR3 contains 17 residues. V shed 5 bases and J 3 bases; nucleotides not matched to a gene: 16. Germline lookup yields CDR1 SGHAT and CDR2 FQDESV (reference sequence). DNA for the CDR3: TGTGCCAGCAGCATATTTAGGCAACCGGGACAGAACTACGAGCAGTACTTC. This translates into CASSIFRQPGQNYEQYF.

The chain couples TRBV9 to TRBJ2-5; a possible D gene is TRBD2 (5 bases). Trimming stripped 1 base from V and 6 bases from J, with 16 bases between. Germline CDR1 and CDR2: SGDLS and YYNGEE. The CDR3 runs to 15 residues. CDR3 nucleotides: TGTGCCAGCAGCGTATCGATTTCTAGCTCGAAGACCCAGTACTTC. Its translation is CASSVSISSSKTQYF. The variable domain in full, completed from reference TRBV9 and TRBJ2-5, reads DSGVTQTPKHLITATGQRVTLRCSPRSGDLSVYWYQQSLDQGLQFLIQYYNGEERAKGNILERFSAQQFPDLHSELNLSSLELGDSALYFCASSVSISSSKTQYFGPGTRLLVL.

The gene calls are TRBV2 and TRBJ1-2; 7 bases are shared with TRBD1. The CDR3 spans 17 residues. Germline CDR1 and CDR2: SNHLY and FYNNEI. J lost 5 bases, V lost 5 bases, and 17 bases had no gene match. CDR3 protein: CASSTNLPGQKRYGYTF. The CDR3, as DNA: TGTGCCAGCAGTACAAACCTTCCGGGACAGAAGAGGTATGGCTACACCTTC.